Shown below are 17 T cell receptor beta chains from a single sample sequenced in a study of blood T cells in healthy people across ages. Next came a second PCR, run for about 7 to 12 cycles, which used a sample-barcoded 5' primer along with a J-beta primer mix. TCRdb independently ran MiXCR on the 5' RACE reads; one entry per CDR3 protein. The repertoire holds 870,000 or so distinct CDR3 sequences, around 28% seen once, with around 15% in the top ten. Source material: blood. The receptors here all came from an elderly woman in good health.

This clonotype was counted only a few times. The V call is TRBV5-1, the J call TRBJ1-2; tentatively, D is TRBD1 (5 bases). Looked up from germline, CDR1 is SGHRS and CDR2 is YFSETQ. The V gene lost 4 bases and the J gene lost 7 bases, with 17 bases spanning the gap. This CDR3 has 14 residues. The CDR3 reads CASSEMGTEGGYTF. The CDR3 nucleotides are TGCGCCAGCAGCGAAATGGGGACTGAGGGTGGCTACACCTTC.

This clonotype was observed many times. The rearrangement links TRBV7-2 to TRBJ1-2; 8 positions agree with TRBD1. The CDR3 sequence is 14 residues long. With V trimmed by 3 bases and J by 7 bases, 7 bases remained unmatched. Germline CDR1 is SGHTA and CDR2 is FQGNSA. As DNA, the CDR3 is TGTGCCAGCAGCTTGGACAGGGCGGCCGCTGGCTACACCTTC. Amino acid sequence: CASSLDRAAAGYTF.

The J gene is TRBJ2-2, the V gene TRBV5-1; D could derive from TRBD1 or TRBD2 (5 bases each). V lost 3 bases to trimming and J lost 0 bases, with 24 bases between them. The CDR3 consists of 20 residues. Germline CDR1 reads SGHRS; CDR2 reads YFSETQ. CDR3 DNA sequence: TGCGCCAGCAGCTGGAATCGGGACGACCCGACCCCCTCGAACACCGGGGAGCTGTTTTTT. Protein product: CASSWNRDDPTPSNTGELFF. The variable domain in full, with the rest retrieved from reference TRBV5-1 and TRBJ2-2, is KAGVTQTPRYLIKTRGQQVTLSCSPISGHRSVSWYQQTPGQGLQFLFEYFSETQRNKGNFPGRFSGRQFSNSRSEMNVSTLELGDSALYLCASSWNRDDPTPSNTGELFFGEGSRLTVL.

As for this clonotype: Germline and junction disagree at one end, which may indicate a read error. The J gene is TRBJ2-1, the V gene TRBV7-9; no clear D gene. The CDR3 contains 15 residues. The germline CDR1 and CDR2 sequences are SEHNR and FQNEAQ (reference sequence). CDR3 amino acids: CASSSVQSSYNELYF. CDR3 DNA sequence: TGTGCCAGCAGCTCAGTACAAAGCTCCTACAATGAGCTGTACTTC.

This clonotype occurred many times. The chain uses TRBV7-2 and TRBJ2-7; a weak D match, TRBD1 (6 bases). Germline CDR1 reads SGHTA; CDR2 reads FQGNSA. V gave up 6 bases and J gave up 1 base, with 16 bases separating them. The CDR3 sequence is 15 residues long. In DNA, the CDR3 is TGTGCCAGCAGAAGGGACACCTGGAATTCCTACGAGCAGTACTTC. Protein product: CASRRDTWNSYEQYF.

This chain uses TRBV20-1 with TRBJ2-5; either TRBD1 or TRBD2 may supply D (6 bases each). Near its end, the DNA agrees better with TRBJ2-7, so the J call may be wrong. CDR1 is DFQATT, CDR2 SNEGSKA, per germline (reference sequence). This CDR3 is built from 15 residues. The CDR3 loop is CSARAPGDTGHEQYF. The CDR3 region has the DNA TGCAGTGCTAGAGCTCCGGGGGACACGGGCCACGAGCAGTACTTC.

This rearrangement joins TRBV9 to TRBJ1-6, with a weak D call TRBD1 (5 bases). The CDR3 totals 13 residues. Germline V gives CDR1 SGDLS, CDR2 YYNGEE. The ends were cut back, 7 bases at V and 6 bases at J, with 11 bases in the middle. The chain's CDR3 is CASGGTANSPLHF. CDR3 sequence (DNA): TGTGCCAGCGGGGGGACGGCTAATTCACCCCTCCACTTT. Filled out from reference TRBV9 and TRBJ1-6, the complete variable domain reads DSGVTQTPKHLITATGQRVTLRCSPRSGDLSVYWYQQSLDQGLQFLIQYYNGEERAKGNILERFSAQQFPDLHSELNLSSLELGDSALYFCASGGTANSPLHFGNGTRLTVT.

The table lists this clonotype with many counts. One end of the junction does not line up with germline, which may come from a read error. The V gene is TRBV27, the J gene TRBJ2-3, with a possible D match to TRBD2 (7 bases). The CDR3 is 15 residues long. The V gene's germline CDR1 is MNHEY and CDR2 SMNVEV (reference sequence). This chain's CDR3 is CASSFYGGGTYTQYF. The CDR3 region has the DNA TGTGCCAGCAGTTTCTATGGGGGGGGCACATATACGCAGTATTTT.

The CDR3 region has the DNA TGTGCCATCAGCGTACAGGGGGGTGACTATGGCTACACCTTC. The encoded protein is CAISVQGGDYGYTF. The chain employs TRBV10-3 and TRBJ1-2; 8 bases line up with TRBD1. The CDR3 loop spans 14 amino acids. Unmatched junction bases numbered 6, after V lost 6 bases and J lost 3 bases. Germline V lookup: CDR1 ENHRY, CDR2 SYGVKD.

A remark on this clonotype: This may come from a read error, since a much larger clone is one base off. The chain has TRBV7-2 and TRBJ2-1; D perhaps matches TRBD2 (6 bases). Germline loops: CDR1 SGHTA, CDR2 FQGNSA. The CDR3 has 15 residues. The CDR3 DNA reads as TGTGTCAGCAGCTTAGGGGCGGGGCCCTACAATGAGCAGTTCTTC. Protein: CVSSLGAGPYNEQFF.

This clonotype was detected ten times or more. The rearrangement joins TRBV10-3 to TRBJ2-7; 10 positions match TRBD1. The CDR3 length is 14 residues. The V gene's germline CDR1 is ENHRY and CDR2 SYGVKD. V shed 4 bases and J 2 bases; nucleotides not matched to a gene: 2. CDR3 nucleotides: TGTGCCATCAGTGTAGGACAGGGGGCCTACGAGCAGTACTTC. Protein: CAISVGQGAYEQYF.

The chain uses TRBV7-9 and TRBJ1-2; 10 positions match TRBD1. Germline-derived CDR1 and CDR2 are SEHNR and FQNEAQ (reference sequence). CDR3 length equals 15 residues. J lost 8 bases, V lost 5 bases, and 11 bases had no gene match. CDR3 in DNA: TGTGCCAGCAGCATCGGACAGGGGGTCGAACGAGGCTACACCTTC. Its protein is CASSIGQGVERGYTF. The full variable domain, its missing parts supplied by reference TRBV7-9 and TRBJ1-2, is DTGVSQNPRHKITKRGQNVTFRCDPISEHNRLYWYRQTLGQGPEFLTYFQNEAQLEKSRLLSDRFSAERPKGSFSTLEIQRTEQGDSAMYLCASSIGQGVERGYTFGSGTRLTVV.

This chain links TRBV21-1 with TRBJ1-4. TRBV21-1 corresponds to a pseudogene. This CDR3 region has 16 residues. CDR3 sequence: CASSTRTRATNEKLFF. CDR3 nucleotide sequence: TGTGCCAGCAGCACCCGAACACGTGCAACTAATGAAAAACTGTTTTTT.

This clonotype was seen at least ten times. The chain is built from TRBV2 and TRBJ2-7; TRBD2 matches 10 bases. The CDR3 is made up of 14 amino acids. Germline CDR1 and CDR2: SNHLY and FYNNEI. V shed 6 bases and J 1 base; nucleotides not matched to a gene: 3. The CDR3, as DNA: TGTGCCAGCAGGGCTAGCGGGGGTTCCTACGAGCAGTACTTC. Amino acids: CASRASGGSYEQYF.

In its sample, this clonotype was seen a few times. In DNA, the CDR3 is TGTGCCAGCAGCCCCGGACAGGGGTTAGGGAAGCAGTTCTTC. Translated: CASSPGQGLGKQFF. The V gene is TRBV12-3 or TRBV12-4, the J gene TRBJ2-1, with 9 nucleotides matching TRBD1. This CDR3 contains 14 residues. Trimming took 6 bases from V and 11 from J; bases not matched to a gene: 11.

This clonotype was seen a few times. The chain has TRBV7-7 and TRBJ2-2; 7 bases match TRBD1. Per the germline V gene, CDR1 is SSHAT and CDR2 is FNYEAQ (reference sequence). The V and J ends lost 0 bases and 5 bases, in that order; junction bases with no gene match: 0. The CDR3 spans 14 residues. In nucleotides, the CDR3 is TGTGCCAGCAGCTTAGCACAGGGGACCGGGGAGCTGTTTTTT. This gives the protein CASSLAQGTGELFF.

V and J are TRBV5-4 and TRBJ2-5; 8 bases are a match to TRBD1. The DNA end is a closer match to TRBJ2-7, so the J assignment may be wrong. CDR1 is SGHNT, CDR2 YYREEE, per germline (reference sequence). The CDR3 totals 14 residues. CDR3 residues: CASSLGQGNHEQYF. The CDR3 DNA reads TGTGCCAGCAGCTTGGGACAGGGGAATCACGAGCAGTACTTC.